One T cell receptor (beta chain) is described in this entry. Profiled with immunoSEQ multiplex PCR; TCRdb holds only in-frame clones, not every one. The table lists 85,000 to 100,000 clones, around three quarters of them singletons, with approximately 8.9% in the top ten. The data were taken from a study of blood T cell repertoires in COVID-19. Across the whole study: PBMCs, B-cell-depleted T cells, or T cells provided the cDNA or gDNA that made up the material.

Germline V gene data show CDR1 as MNHNY and CDR2 as SVGAGI (reference sequence). The CDR3 is 12 amino acids. Trimming cost V 8 bases and J 8 bases, with 15 bases left between them. Sequences were obtained from peripheral blood. This clonotype originated in a man aged 45-65 years who had recovered from COVID-19. This rearrangement joins TRBV6-6 to TRBJ1-2; D call uncertain. CDR3 sequence: CASGPDGGGYTF. The CDR3 region has the DNA TGTGCCAGCGGTCCGGACGGAGGCGGCTACACCTTC.